Given below is one T cell receptor beta chain in context. The antigen remains undetermined. Method: immunoSEQ multiplex PCR; TCRdb's copy keeps in-frame clones and lacks some. The sample holds about 150,000 clones; 79% are singletons and the top ten take about 13%. From cryopreserved PBMCs came roughly 2 micrograms of genomic DNA used for TCR beta libraries. The sample is drawn from a study of cytotoxic CD8 clonotypes in ibrutinib-treated CLL. Study-level background: The taking of response samples occurred after a median roughly 12 months of treatment, with a range of 6 to 36.

Findings and caveats of the study: An increase in clonality occurred at ibrutinib response, followed by a return toward baseline at progression.

The TCR was taken from a human donor with chronic lymphocytic leukemia. The sequencing used PBMCs, collected after 12 months of ibrutinib treatment.

Here the CDR3 DNA reads TGTGCCACCAGCAGCGGGCTAGCGGGAGAAGAGACCCAGTACTTC. Its translation: CATSSGLAGEETQYF. V gene TRBV15 combines with J gene TRBJ2-5; 10 positions match TRBD2. Germline V lookup: CDR1 LNHNV, CDR2 YYDKDF (reference sequence). V shed 3 bases and J 3 bases; nucleotides not matched to a gene: 4. CDR3 size: 15 residues.